The entry below gives a single TCR delta chain sequence along with its context. This clone was counted a few times. There is no known antigen for this receptor. The protein recorded in TCRdb matches a much larger clone and deviates from this DNA's translation at residue 16, suggesting a read error; the protein here is obtained by translating the DNA. Libraries came from multiplex PCR. Sequencer: Illumina MiSeq. Each sorted gammadelta T cell sample was sequenced for both the TCR gamma (TRG) and TCR delta (TRD) chains. The study's processing was this. The repertoire analyses used clonotype tree plots, the accumulated frequency of the top 20 clonotypes, and diversity index (DI) and D75 metrics. Clones were re-identified by TCRdb from the public reads with CATT, and rows with the same DNA were merged. V and J calls and clone size were set by TCRdb, not the authors. For this sample there are some 50,000 delta-chain clones; about 1.5% appear just once. Over 7.5% of the sample goes to the ten largest clones.

Including cysteine and phenylalanine, the CDR3 has 21 amino acids. Only the CDR3 portion is preserved as DNA: 63 bases, with reading frame beginning at the first base. For this chain, trimming is 5 bases at the V end and 3 bases at the J end, and the number of junction bases without a gene match is 25. CDR1 and CDR2 were assigned from the germline V gene as TSWWSYY and QGS. The sample originates from a study of γδ T cells in repeated Plasmodium falciparum infection (dated by TCRdb to the early 2020s). The study in broad terms: In the natural-infection arm, Malian children exposed to intense seasonal malaria transmission were enrolled and compared against age and gender matched Australian children. Four controlled human malaria infections were administered to about 5 malaria-naive U.S. adults over roughly 590 days by bites from P. falciparum NF54-infected Anopheles stephensi mosquitoes. Samples from controlled-infection subjects were taken at baseline, right before selected infections, and 21 days after each infection. Malian gammadelta TCR repertoires were analysed cross-sectionally during no-transmission periods and longitudinally across acute febrile malaria episodes. Using both natural infection in Mali and controlled human malaria infection, the study looked at the way repeated Plasmodium falciparum infection shapes the human gammadelta T cell repertoire.

General conclusions and limits of the study: A highly stable polyclonal repertoire over time and infection, with many inter-individual overlapping TCRgamma sequences, was shown by Vgamma9/Vdelta2+ TCR repertoires. Compared with the repertoires of Australian children, the Vdelta2-negative gammadelta TCR repertoires of Malian children appeared more clonally expanded, less diverse and less shared. Generalizability was limited because the Malian cohort was drawn from a small rural village of predominantly one ethnic group. Analysis of inter-individual variability in gammadelta T cell responses was limited by the small size of the controlled-infection cohort. In Vdelta2-negative gammadelta TCR repertoires, which were largely Vdelta1+, repeated controlled infections appeared to drive waves of new clonotype selection.

Vgamma9/Vdelta2+ and Vdelta2-negative gammadelta T cell populations were flow-sorted from peripheral blood mononuclear cells for bulk TCR repertoire analysis. The chain joins TRDV1 to TRDJ1; TRDD2 lines up with 9 middle nucleotides. The J gene is not listed in TCRdb, so it was assigned here from a DNA match to germline. The sequence came from a pool of human donors (malaria-infected and uninfected, not separated). The specimen was gamma-delta T cells from blood. The nucleotide sequence reads TGTGCTCTTGGGTGGGGTCCTTCCTACACTACTGGGGATGCGTACGCCGATAAACTCATCTTT. This encodes CALGWGPSYTTGDAYADKLIF.